The rows below give T cell receptor beta chains drawn from one sample of a study of CD8 T cells in ankylosing spondylitis. One entry per CDR3 protein results from TCRdb running MiXCR on the 5' RACE reads. The sample includes 450,000 to 550,000 distinct CDR3 sequences, 5.3% of them seen just once. Material: blood, either unsorted or a sorted T cell fraction (not recorded which). The source of these receptors is a male donor with ankylosing spondylitis. Both conserved end residues are part of each CDR3. Fields, in order: clone size, V gene, D gene, J gene, CDR3 DNA, CDR3 protein. D genes are given only for firm matches. Size is omitted from some rows. Given values are once, few, many or a class for expanded clones.

clone_size: -
v_call: TRBV5-5
d_call: -
j_call: TRBJ2-3
cdr3_nt: TGTGCCAGCAGCTCCGTACCCTACACAGATACGCAGTATTTT
cdr3_aa: CASSSVPYTDTQYF

clone_size: many
v_call: TRBV29-1
d_call: -
j_call: TRBJ2-5
cdr3_nt: TGCAGCGTTGGGACAGTTGTTGCGGAGACCCAGTACTTC
cdr3_aa: CSVGTVVAETQYF

clone_size: many
v_call: TRBV27
d_call: TRBD2
j_call: TRBJ2-1
cdr3_nt: TGTGCCAGCAGCCCTAGCGGGGGGGCACTCAATGAGCAGTTCTTC
cdr3_aa: CASSPSGGALNEQFF

clone_size: many
v_call: TRBV29-1
d_call: -
j_call: TRBJ1-2
cdr3_nt: TGCAGCGTTGACAGGGTTGACGATGGCTACACCTTC
cdr3_aa: CSVDRVDDGYTF

clone_size: few
v_call: TRBV24-1
d_call: TRBD2
j_call: TRBJ2-1
cdr3_nt: TGTGCCACCAGTGACGGTAGCGGGAGGGCCCGCAATGAGCAGTTCTTC
cdr3_aa: CATSDGSGRARNEQFF

clone_size: many
v_call: TRBV28
d_call: -
j_call: TRBJ2-1
cdr3_nt: TGTGCCAGTCTTAGCCTTGGGAGCTCCTACAATGAGCAGTTCTTC
cdr3_aa: CASLSLGSSYNEQFF

clone_size: many
v_call: TRBV5-6
d_call: -
j_call: TRBJ2-2
cdr3_nt: TGTGCCAGCAGCTTGTGGGGGCGTGTGGACACCGGGGAGCTGTTTTTT
cdr3_aa: CASSLWGRVDTGELFF

clone_size: few
v_call: TRBV20-1
d_call: -
j_call: TRBJ2-5
cdr3_nt: TGCAGTGCTAGCTGGCGCATTCAAGAGACCCAGTACTTC
cdr3_aa: CSASWRIQETQYF

clone_size: many
v_call: TRBV11-2
d_call: -
j_call: TRBJ2-1
cdr3_nt: TGTGCCAGCAGCTTATGGTATATTAGCACGTTGGGTGAGCAGTTCTTC
cdr3_aa: CASSLWYISTLGEQFF

clone_size: -
v_call: TRBV7-9
d_call: TRBD1
j_call: TRBJ2-3
cdr3_nt: TGTGCCAGCAGCCGACGGGACAGTATGACAGATACGCAGTATTTT
cdr3_aa: CASSRRDSMTDTQYF

clone_size: many
v_call: TRBV20-1
d_call: -
j_call: TRBJ2-4
cdr3_nt: TGCAGTGCTAGGGGCAGGGCGGGAGCCAAAAACATTCAGTACTTC
cdr3_aa: CSARGRAGAKNIQYF

clone_size: many
v_call: TRBV4-2
d_call: TRBD2
j_call: TRBJ2-5
cdr3_nt: TGTGCCAGCAGCCAAGATCGGGCTAGCGGGAGTCCAGAGACCCAGTACTTC
cdr3_aa: CASSQDRASGSPETQYF

clone_size: many
v_call: TRBV7-2
d_call: -
j_call: TRBJ2-2
cdr3_nt: TGTGCCAGCAGCCGTCTGAGTACTACCAGCACCGGGGAGCTGTTTTTT
cdr3_aa: CASSRLSTTSTGELFF

clone_size: -
v_call: TRBV12-3/TRBV12-4
d_call: TRBD2
j_call: TRBJ2-2
cdr3_nt: TGTGCCAGCAGTGCACTAGCGGGTGTAAACACCGGGGAGCTGTTTTTT
cdr3_aa: CASSALAGVNTGELFF

clone_size: few
v_call: TRBV5-1
d_call: -
j_call: TRBJ2-7
cdr3_nt: TGCGCCAGCAGCTTCGGTAGCGTAGACTCCTACGAGCAGTACTTC
cdr3_aa: CASSFGSVDSYEQYF

clone_size: many
v_call: TRBV20-1
d_call: -
j_call: TRBJ2-7
cdr3_nt: TGCAGTGCTCAAACCCCCGGCTTTTCCGGCGGGGTAGAGCAGTACTTC
cdr3_aa: CSAQTPGFSGGVEQYF

clone_size: many
v_call: TRBV5-6
d_call: -
j_call: TRBJ2-1
cdr3_nt: TGTGCCAGCAGTCGGGTCGATGAGCAGTTCTTC
cdr3_aa: CASSRVDEQFF

clone_size: -
v_call: TRBV11-1
d_call: TRBD2
j_call: TRBJ2-1
cdr3_nt: TGTGCCAGCAGCTTAGGGTTGATTGGACTAGCGCGCCACAATGAGCAGTTCTTC
cdr3_aa: CASSLGLIGLARHNEQFF

clone_size: many
v_call: TRBV2
d_call: -
j_call: TRBJ2-1
cdr3_nt: TGTGCCAGCAGGGGTAGGTCCTCCTACAATGAGCAGTTCTTC
cdr3_aa: CASRGRSSYNEQFF

clone_size: -
v_call: TRBV20-1
d_call: -
j_call: TRBJ2-3
cdr3_nt: TGCAGTGCTAGAGTGGAGGGAACCGATACGCAGTATTTT
cdr3_aa: CSARVEGTDTQYF

clone_size: many
v_call: TRBV20-1
d_call: TRBD2
j_call: TRBJ2-3
cdr3_nt: TGCAGTGCTATGGGACTAGCGGGACTGGGGACAGATACGCAGTATTTT
cdr3_aa: CSAMGLAGLGTDTQYF

clone_size: many
v_call: TRBV6-1
d_call: -
j_call: TRBJ2-4
cdr3_nt: TGTGCCAGCAGAGTCTCAGGGGAGAGAAACATTCAGTACTTC
cdr3_aa: CASRVSGERNIQYF

clone_size: few
v_call: TRBV6-2/TRBV6-3
d_call: -
j_call: TRBJ2-5
cdr3_nt: TGTGCCAGCAGTAACCAGGACACCCGGGCTGCCCAGTACTTC
cdr3_aa: CASSNQDTRAAQYF

clone_size: -
v_call: TRBV7-2
d_call: -
j_call: TRBJ2-7
cdr3_nt: TGTGCCAGCAGCCGCAATGGACGGAGCTCCTACGAGCAGTACTTC
cdr3_aa: CASSRNGRSSYEQYF

clone_size: -
v_call: TRBV5-6
d_call: TRBD2
j_call: TRBJ2-1
cdr3_nt: TGTGCCAGCAGCCAGCGGGAGTTAGCGGGTAACAATGAGCAGTTCTTC
cdr3_aa: CASSQRELAGNNEQFF

clone_size: many
v_call: TRBV5-1
d_call: TRBD1
j_call: TRBJ2-5
cdr3_nt: TGCGCCAGCAGCGATGGACAGGCGATCCAAGAGACCCAGTACTTC
cdr3_aa: CASSDGQAIQETQYF

clone_size: many
v_call: TRBV5-1
d_call: TRBD1
j_call: TRBJ2-1
cdr3_nt: TGCGCCAGCAGCTGGGACCCGGGACAGTCCTACAATGAGCAGTTCTTC
cdr3_aa: CASSWDPGQSYNEQFF

clone_size: many
v_call: TRBV7-2
d_call: -
j_call: TRBJ1-2
cdr3_nt: TGTGCCAGCAGCTTATCCGGTGAAGCTAACTATGGCTACACCTTC
cdr3_aa: CASSLSGEANYGYTF

clone_size: many
v_call: TRBV29-1
d_call: TRBD1
j_call: TRBJ1-1
cdr3_nt: TGCAGCGTGTCCGAGACAGGGAGTGGTGAAGCTTTCTTT
cdr3_aa: CSVSETGSGEAFF

clone_size: many
v_call: TRBV12-3/TRBV12-4
d_call: -
j_call: TRBJ2-3
cdr3_nt: TGTGCCAGCACCAGACGGCGGGGAACTTACTCCAGAACTACCACAGATACGCAGTATTTT
cdr3_aa: CASTRRRGTYSRTTTDTQYF

clone_size: many
v_call: TRBV10-1
d_call: TRBD2
j_call: TRBJ2-3
cdr3_nt: TGCGCCAGCGGGGGACTAGGAAAAAGCACAGATACGCAGTATTTT
cdr3_aa: CASGGLGKSTDTQYF

clone_size: few
v_call: TRBV6-5
d_call: -
j_call: TRBJ2-7
cdr3_nt: TGTGCCAGCAGTTACTCGGGGACCCCCTCCTACGAGCAGTACTTC
cdr3_aa: CASSYSGTPSYEQYF

clone_size: many
v_call: TRBV4-3
d_call: -
j_call: TRBJ2-5
cdr3_nt: TGCGCCAGCAGGCAAGGACGTCAGAGAAAAGAGACCCAGTACTTC
cdr3_aa: CASRQGRQRKETQYF

clone_size: many
v_call: TRBV3-1
d_call: TRBD1
j_call: TRBJ1-2
cdr3_nt: TGTGCCAGCAGCCCCCCCGGACAGGCAGCATATGGCTACACCTTC
cdr3_aa: CASSPPGQAAYGYTF

clone_size: many
v_call: TRBV7-2
d_call: -
j_call: TRBJ2-7
cdr3_nt: TGTGCCAGCAGCTTAAACCGGGACGCCTCCGAGCAGTACTTC
cdr3_aa: CASSLNRDASEQYF

clone_size: few
v_call: TRBV4-2
d_call: TRBD2
j_call: TRBJ2-4
cdr3_nt: TGTGCCAGCAGCCAAGATTTCGAGCGGGGGAAAAACATTCAGTACTTC
cdr3_aa: CASSQDFERGKNIQYF